This T cell receptor beta chain was captured in a study of T cell responses to AZD1222 COVID-19 vaccine. Produced via immunoSEQ multiplex PCR; TCRdb's table is partial and in-frame only. The sample records 100,000 to 140,000 clones, around 90% being singletons. Germline loops: CDR1 LGHNA, CDR2 YSLEER. Deletions cut 0 bases from V and 5 bases from J, with 7 bases between. The CDR3 has 13 residues. J is TRBJ1-1 and V is TRBV4-3; no clear D. The TCR originated in an adult in good health. Here the sequenced sample was peripheral blood, taken on day 0 of AZD1222 vaccination. CDR3 loop: CASSQEPGTEAFF. DNA for the CDR3: TGCGCCAGCAGCCAAGAACCCGGGACTGAAGCTTTCTTT.